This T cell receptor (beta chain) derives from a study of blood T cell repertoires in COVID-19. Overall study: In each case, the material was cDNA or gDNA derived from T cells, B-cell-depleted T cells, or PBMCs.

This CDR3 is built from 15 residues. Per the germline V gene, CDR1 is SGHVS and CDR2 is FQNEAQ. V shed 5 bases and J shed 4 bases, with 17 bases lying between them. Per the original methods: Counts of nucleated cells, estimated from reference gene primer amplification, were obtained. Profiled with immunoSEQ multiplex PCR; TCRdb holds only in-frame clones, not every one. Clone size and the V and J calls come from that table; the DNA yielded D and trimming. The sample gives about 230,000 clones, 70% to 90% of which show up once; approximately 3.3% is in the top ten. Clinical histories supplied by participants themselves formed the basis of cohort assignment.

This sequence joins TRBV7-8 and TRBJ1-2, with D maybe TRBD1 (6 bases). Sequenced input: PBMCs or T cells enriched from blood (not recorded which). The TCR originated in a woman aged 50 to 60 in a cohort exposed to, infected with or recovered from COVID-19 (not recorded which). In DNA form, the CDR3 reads TGTGCCAGCAGCCCAAGGTACAGGGCGCCCTATGGCTACACCTTC. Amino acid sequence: CASSPRYRAPYGYTF.